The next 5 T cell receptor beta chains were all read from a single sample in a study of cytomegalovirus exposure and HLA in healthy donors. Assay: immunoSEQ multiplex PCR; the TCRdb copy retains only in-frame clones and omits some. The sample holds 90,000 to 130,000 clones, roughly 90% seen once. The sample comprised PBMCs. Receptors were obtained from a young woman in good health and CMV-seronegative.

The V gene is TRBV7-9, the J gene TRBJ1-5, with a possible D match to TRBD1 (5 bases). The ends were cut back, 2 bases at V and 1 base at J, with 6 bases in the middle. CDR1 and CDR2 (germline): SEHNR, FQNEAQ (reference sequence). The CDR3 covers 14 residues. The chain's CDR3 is CASSLQGSNQPQHF. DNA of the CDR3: TGTGCCAGCAGCTTACAGGGAAGCAATCAGCCCCAGCATTTT.

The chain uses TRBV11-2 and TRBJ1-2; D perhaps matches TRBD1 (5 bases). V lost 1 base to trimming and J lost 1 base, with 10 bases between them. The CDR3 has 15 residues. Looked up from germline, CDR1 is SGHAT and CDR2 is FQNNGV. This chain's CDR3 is CASSLVRGSNYGYTF. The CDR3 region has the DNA TGTGCCAGCAGCTTAGTTAGGGGCAGTAACTATGGCTACACCTTC.

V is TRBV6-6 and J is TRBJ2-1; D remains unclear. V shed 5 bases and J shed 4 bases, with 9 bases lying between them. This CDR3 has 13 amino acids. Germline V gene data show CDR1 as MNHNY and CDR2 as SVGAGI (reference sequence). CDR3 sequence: CASSPLGYNEQFF. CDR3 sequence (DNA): TGTGCCAGCAGTCCACTCGGGTACAATGAGCAGTTCTTC.

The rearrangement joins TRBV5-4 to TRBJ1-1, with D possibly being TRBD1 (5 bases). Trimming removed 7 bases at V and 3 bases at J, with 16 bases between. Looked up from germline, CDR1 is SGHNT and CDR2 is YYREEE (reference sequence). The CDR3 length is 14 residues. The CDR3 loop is CASAAQGPHTEAFF. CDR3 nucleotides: TGTGCCAGCGCTGCCCAGGGTCCCCACACTGAAGCTTTCTTT.

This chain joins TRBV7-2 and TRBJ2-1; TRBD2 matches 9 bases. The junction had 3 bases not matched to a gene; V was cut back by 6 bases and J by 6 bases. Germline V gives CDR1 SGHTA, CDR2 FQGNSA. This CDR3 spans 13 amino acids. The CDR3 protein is CASRLAGGNEQFF. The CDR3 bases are TGTGCCAGCAGACTAGCGGGTGGCAATGAGCAGTTCTTC.